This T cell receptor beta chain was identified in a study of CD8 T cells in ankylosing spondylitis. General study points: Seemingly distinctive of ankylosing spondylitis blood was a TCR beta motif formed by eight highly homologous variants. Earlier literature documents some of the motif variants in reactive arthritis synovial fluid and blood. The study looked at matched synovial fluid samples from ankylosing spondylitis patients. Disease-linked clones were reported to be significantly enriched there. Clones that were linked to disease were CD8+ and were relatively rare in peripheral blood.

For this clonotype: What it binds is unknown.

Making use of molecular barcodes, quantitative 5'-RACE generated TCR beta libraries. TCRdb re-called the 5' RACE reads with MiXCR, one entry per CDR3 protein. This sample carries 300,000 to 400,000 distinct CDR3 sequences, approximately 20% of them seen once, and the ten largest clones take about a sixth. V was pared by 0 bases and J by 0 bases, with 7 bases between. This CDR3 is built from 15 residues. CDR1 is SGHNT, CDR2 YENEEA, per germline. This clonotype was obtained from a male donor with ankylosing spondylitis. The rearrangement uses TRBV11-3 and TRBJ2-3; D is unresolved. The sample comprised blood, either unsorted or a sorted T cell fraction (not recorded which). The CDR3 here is CASSLEWRSTDTQYF. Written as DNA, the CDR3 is TGTGCCAGCAGCTTAGAATGGAGAAGCACAGATACGCAGTATTTT. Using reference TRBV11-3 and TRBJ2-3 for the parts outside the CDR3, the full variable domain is EAGVVQSPRYKIIEKKQPVAFWCNPISGHNTLYWYLQNLGQGPELLIRYENEEAVDDSQLPKDRFSAERLKGVDSTLKIQPAELGDSAVYLCASSLEWRSTDTQYFGPGTRLTVL.